The 9 T cell receptor beta chains below all came from one sample that was sequenced in a study of cytomegalovirus exposure and HLA in healthy donors. The study ran its PCR with 60 Vbeta and 13 Jbeta primers. The data were produced by immunoSEQ multiplex PCR, yet TCRdb's version contains in-frame clones alone and is incomplete. The table records 180,000 or so clones, 65% to 85% of them present only once. The sequenced material came from PBMCs. These receptors originate from a female donor in good health and CMV-seronegative.

The V and J genes are TRBV7-9 and TRBJ2-7; 8 bases line up with TRBD1. Looked up from germline, CDR1 is SEHNR and CDR2 is FQNEAQ (reference sequence). Germline trimming cut 5 bases from V and 2 bases from J; bases unmatched to any gene: 5. This CDR3 has 14 residues. CDR3 nucleotide sequence: TGTGCCAGCAGCCCAGGACAGGGAACCTACGAGCAGTACTTC. It specifies CASSPGQGTYEQYF.

V is TRBV19 and J is TRBJ1-2; D is possibly TRBD1 (5 bases). Trimming shortened V by 4 bases and J by 2 bases, and 14 bases separated the two germline ends. This CDR3 region has 15 residues. CDR1 LNHDA and CDR2 SQIVND come from the germline V gene (reference sequence). The CDR3: CASSTTPTDNYGYTF. The CDR3 nucleotides read TGTGCCAGTAGTACTACCCCGACAGACAACTATGGCTACACCTTC. The full variable domain, rest sourced from reference TRBV19 and TRBJ1-2, is DGGITQSPKYLFRKEGQNVTLSCEQNLNHDAMYWYRQDPGQGLRLIYYSQIVNDFQKGDIAEGYSVSREKKESFPLTVTSAQKNPTAFYLCASSTTPTDNYGYTFGSGTRLTVV.

This clone has only a few counts. The chain is built from TRBV5-6 and TRBJ1-1; perhaps TRBD1 as D (5 bases). The germline V and J ends were trimmed by 6 bases and 7 bases, with 19 bases remaining between them. From germline, CDR1 is SGHDT and CDR2 YYEEEE. The CDR3 has 14 amino acids. The CDR3 sequence is CASTFVGSGIEAFF. The CDR3 region has the DNA TGTGCCAGCACCTTCGTCGGTTCAGGGATTGAAGCTTTCTTT.

The chain couples TRBV2 to TRBJ2-7; D is unresolved. CDR1 is SNHLY, CDR2 FYNNEI, per germline. The V gene lost 0 bases and the J gene lost 3 bases, with 3 bases spanning the gap. The CDR3 has 12 residues. The CDR3 reads CASSEAYYEQYF. The CDR3 nucleotides read TGTGCCAGCAGTGAAGCCTACTACGAGCAGTACTTC.

This clone was seen a handful of times. The chain couples TRBV6-4 to TRBJ2-2, with 8 bases that match TRBD1. The trim removed 6 bases at V and 7 bases at J, leaving 4 bases unmatched. CDR3 size: 13 residues. From germline, CDR1 is MRHNA and CDR2 SNTAGT. The CDR3 spells CASSRGPGGELFF. CDR3 coding DNA: TGTGCCAGCAGCAGGGGGCCGGGCGGGGAGCTGTTTTTT.

This chain connects TRBV28 to TRBJ1-4; D is perhaps TRBD1 (5 bases). CDR3 length: 14 amino acids. Between the trimmed V and J ends, which lost 7 bases and 3 bases, there was a span of 12 bases. CDR1 is MDHEN and CDR2 is SYDVKM in the germline V gene. CDR3 region: CASIQGSSNEKLFF. For the CDR3, the DNA is TGTGCCAGCATCCAGGGATCGTCTAATGAAAAACTGTTTTTT. Full variable domain (remainder filled in from reference TRBV28 and TRBJ1-4): DVKVTQSSRYLVKRTGEKVFLECVQDMDHENMFWYRQDPGLGLRLIYFSYDVKMKEKGDIPEGYSVSREKKERFSLILESASTNQTSMYLCASIQGSSNEKLFFGSGTQLSVL.

The V and J genes are TRBV7-9 and TRBJ2-7, with a possible D match to TRBD1 (5 bases). With 4 bases removed from V and 5 bases from J, the gap between germline ends came to 15 bases. The V gene's germline CDR1 is SEHNR and CDR2 FQNEAQ (reference sequence). The CDR3 is 14 amino acids. The CDR3 here is CASSYPWGEDEQYF. The CDR3 DNA is TGTGCCAGCAGCTATCCTTGGGGCGAAGACGAGCAGTACTTC.

The chain joins TRBV29-1 to TRBJ2-2; TRBD2 matches at 8 bases. The junction had 6 bases not matched to a gene; V was cut back by 5 bases and J by 4 bases. From germline, CDR1 is SQVTM and CDR2 ANQGSEA. There are 14 residues in the CDR3. CDR3 DNA: TGCAGCGTTCATCGGGAGGGCCCCACCGGGGAGCTGTTTTTT. Its translation is CSVHREGPTGELFF.

This chain uses TRBV2 with TRBJ2-7; D perhaps matches TRBD1 (5 bases). Germline CDR1 reads SNHLY; CDR2 reads FYNNEI. There are 12 residues in the CDR3. V dropped 3 bases and J dropped 3 bases, with 6 bases sitting between them. The CDR3 DNA reads TGTGCCAGCAGTGACAGGGTCTACGAGCAGTACTTC. Encoded protein: CASSDRVYEQYF.